Reported below is one T cell receptor (beta chain). The target antigen is unknown. This sample is drawn from a study of vaccination and CD4 T cells after COVID-19. Study-wide results and caveats: Vaccine-specific clones in convalescent patients were spike mono-reactive in 304 of 307 cases.

Noted treatment: approximately nine-day PBMC culture with coronavirus spike peptide pools or control peptides (ViraFEST assay). Before the COVID-19 pandemic (2011-2018), CD4+ T cells were obtained from the unexposed donor. TCRs were sequenced by ViraFEST after antigen-specific T cells had been expanded with peptide pools. V shed 6 bases and J shed 0 bases, with 17 bases lying between them. The CDR3 length is 16 residues. CDR1 is MNHEY and CDR2 is SMNVEV in the germline V gene (reference sequence). With the Oncomine TCR Beta short-read assay, DNA from cultured CD4+ T cells was sequenced. Genomic DNA extraction was carried out from cultured CD4+ T cells. One entry per CDR3 protein results from TCRdb running MiXCR on the PCR reads. The table includes some 10,000 distinct CDR3 sequences, around 48% detected once.

This sequence was found in a human donor in good health. What was sequenced was CD4+ T cells from blood, cultured in vitro. The chain couples TRBV27 to TRBJ1-1; possibly TRBD1 for D (6 bases). CDR3 sequence: CASRPRQVLVNTEAFF. The CDR3 DNA reads TGTGCCAGCAGGCCAAGACAGGTCCTCGTGAACACTGAAGCTTTCTTT.